Shown below are 12 T cell receptor beta chains from a single sample sequenced in a study of CD8 T cells in ankylosing spondylitis. Study observations and caveats: For ankylosing spondylitis blood, a TCR beta motif of 7 or 8 highly homologous variants appeared characteristic.

TCRdb used MiXCR to reprocess the 5' RACE reads, holding one entry per CDR3 protein. There are 500,000 or so distinct CDR3 sequences in the sample; less than 6% occur only once, and under 4.5% lies in the top ten. Their target antigens are unknown. The sample consisted of blood, either unsorted or a sorted T cell fraction (not recorded which). These receptors were obtained from a male donor with ankylosing spondylitis.

This clonotype was recorded at least ten times. The chain is built from TRBV12-3 or TRBV12-4 and TRBJ1-6, with 9 nucleotides matching TRBD1. The CDR3 extends over 14 amino acids. The V segment lost 5 bases and the J segment 8 bases; nucleotides outside the gene matches: 4. The CDR3 DNA reads as TGTGCCAGCAGTCGACAGGGGGTATATTCACCCCTCCACTTT. Encoded protein: CASSRQGVYSPLHF.

This clonotype was seen many times. The V and J genes are TRBV6-1 and TRBJ2-3, with no clear D. CDR1 and CDR2 from the germline V gene are MNHNS and SASEGT. Trimming took 5 bases from V and 2 from J, leaving 8 bases between them. The CDR3 length is 13 residues. CDR3: CASSPALTDTQYF. CDR3 nucleotides: TGTGCCAGCAGTCCCGCCCTCACAGATACGCAGTATTTT.

Many counts were recorded for this clonotype. The V and J genes are TRBV27 and TRBJ2-5, with D maybe TRBD1 (5 bases). This CDR3 is built from 13 residues. Germline CDR1 is MNHEY and CDR2 is SMNVEV (reference sequence). Trimming stripped 6 bases from V and 2 bases from J, with 10 bases between. The CDR3: CASSTGWQETQYF. As DNA, the CDR3 is TGTGCCAGCAGCACAGGTTGGCAAGAGACCCAGTACTTC.

This clonotype was detected ten times or more. The chain uses TRBV28 and TRBJ2-1; unclear D gene. V lost 2 bases to trimming and J lost 8 bases, with 7 bases between them. The CDR3 is 12 amino acids. Germline V CDR1 and CDR2: MDHEN, SYDVKM. CDR3 coding DNA: TGTGCCAGCAGTTTACCCAGATATGAGCAGTTCTTC. Translated: CASSLPRYEQFF.

This clonotype was observed many times. V gene TRBV12-3 or TRBV12-4 combines with J gene TRBJ2-7; D is unresolved. Between the trimmed V and J ends, which lost 2 bases and 5 bases, there was a span of 10 bases. This CDR3 region has 13 residues. The CDR3 nucleotides read TGTGCCAGCAGTTTAAGCTTTGGGAACGAGCAGTACTTC. The encoded protein is CASSLSFGNEQYF.

This clonotype was seen ten or more times. The V call is TRBV7-3, the J call TRBJ2-2; a weak D match, TRBD2 (6 bases). The CDR3 length is 16 residues. Per the germline V gene, CDR1 is SGHTA and CDR2 is FQGTGA. Trimming took off 3 bases at V and 7 bases at J, with 18 bases between the two ends. The CDR3 sequence: CASSFQSSGVGGELFF. CDR3 nucleotide sequence: TGTGCCAGCAGCTTCCAAAGTTCGGGGGTAGGCGGGGAGCTGTTTTTT.

The sample holds many counts of this clonotype. This chain uses TRBV20-1 with TRBJ2-1, with 10 positions matching TRBD1. The V gene end was trimmed by 6 bases and the J gene end by 15 bases; junction bases not matched to a gene: 11. This CDR3 spans 12 amino acids. From germline, CDR1 is DFQATT and CDR2 SNEGSKA (reference sequence). The CDR3 DNA reads TGCAGTGCCGAAGGGGACAGGGGATGGCGGTTCTTC. The encoded protein is CSAEGDRGWRFF.

This clonotype appeared many times. The gene calls are TRBV20-1 and TRBJ2-2; weak D call: TRBD2 (5 bases). Germline lookup yields CDR1 DFQATT and CDR2 SNEGSKA (reference sequence). Deletions cut 0 bases from V and 2 bases from J, with 13 bases between. This CDR3 has 16 residues. The CDR3 bases are TGCAGTGCTAGAGATCGGCGGAGCGGAAACACCGGGGAGCTGTTTTTT. Its protein is CSARDRRSGNTGELFF.

This clonotype came up a few times. The chain employs TRBV29-1 and TRBJ2-2; D perhaps matches TRBD2 (6 bases). V was trimmed by 6 bases and J by 0 bases, leaving 8 bases between them. Germline CDR1 SQVTM, CDR2 ANQGSEA. This CDR3 comprises 13 residues. CDR3 amino acids: CSVRLANTGELFF. The CDR3 bases are TGCAGCGTCCGACTAGCGAACACCGGGGAGCTGTTTTTT.

This clonotype occurred many times. The genes are TRBV6-2 or TRBV6-3 and TRBJ2-7, with D possibly matching TRBD1 (6 bases). The germline V gene encodes CDR1 MNHEY and CDR2 SVGEGT. The V end lost 2 bases, the J end lost 2 bases, and 13 bases lay between the germline ends. The CDR3 extends over 15 amino acids. The CDR3 sequence is CASSYGSDSTYEQYF. Here the CDR3 DNA reads TGTGCCAGCAGTTACGGATCGGACAGCACCTACGAGCAGTACTTC.

This clonotype has ten or more counts. This rearrangement joins TRBV12-3 or TRBV12-4 to TRBJ2-3, with no clear D. CDR3 size: 14 residues. Trimming cost V 2 bases and J 5 bases, with 11 bases left between them. The CDR3 is CASSLNGPIDTQYF. DNA for the CDR3: TGTGCCAGCAGTTTAAATGGTCCTATAGATACGCAGTATTTT.

This clonotype showed up many times. The chain employs TRBV28 and TRBJ2-1, with D possibly TRBD2 on 5 matching bases. The length of the CDR3 is 13 residues. The V and J ends lost 5 bases and 5 bases respectively, with 10 bases between them. The germline CDR1 and CDR2 sequences are MDHEN and SYDVKM. CDR3 amino acids: CASSIGLNNEQFF. The CDR3 region has the DNA TGTGCCAGCAGTATCGGACTCAACAATGAGCAGTTCTTC.